Reported below is one T cell receptor (beta chain). Profiled with immunoSEQ multiplex PCR; TCRdb holds only in-frame clones, not every one. The table has about 240,000 clones, under 90% seen once; the top ten hold approximately 4%. The data are from a study of blood T cell repertoires in COVID-19. The V gene end was trimmed by 7 bases and the J gene end by 5 bases; junction bases not matched to a gene: 5. CDR3 length: 14 residues. Germline V lookup: CDR1 SNHLY, CDR2 FYNNEI. The receptor was derived from a woman between 35 and 50 years old who had been exposed to COVID-19. This sequence joins TRBV2 and TRBJ1-2; 12 nucleotides agree with TRBD1. The specimen was PBMCs or T cells enriched from blood (not recorded which). This chain's CDR3 is CASKGQGAIYGYTF. The CDR3 DNA is TGTGCCAGCAAGGGACAGGGGGCCATTTATGGCTACACCTTC.